The clone carrying this TCR beta chain was observed at least ten times. The CDR3 runs to 11 residues. The V gene lost 0 bases and the J gene lost 5 bases, with 5 bases spanning the gap. Per germline, CDR1 SQVTM and CDR2 ANQGSEA. This sample is drawn from a study of molecular identifiers for immune sequencing clone quantification. TCRdb ran MiXCR on the PCR reads and lists one entry per CDR3 protein. The sample has roughly 300,000 distinct CDR3 sequences; roughly a quarter are singletons. The sample was naive CD8+ T cells from blood, with Jurkat cell RNA spiked in. Subset denoted: FACS-sorted CD8+CD4-CCR7+CD45RA+ naive T cells. The receptor comes from a human donor in good health. Some libraries in this study had Jurkat cell RNA spiked in. J is TRBJ2-7 and V is TRBV29-1, with unresolved D. The CDR3 DNA reads as TGCAGCGTTGAAGACCGGAACGAGCAGTACTTC. It encodes CSVEDRNEQYF.